Below are 18 T cell receptor beta chains sequenced from a single sample in a study of cytotoxic CD8 clonotypes in ibrutinib-treated CLL. Clones were sequenced by immunoSEQ multiplex PCR, and TCRdb holds only the in-frame ones, with some missing. Among approximately 26,000 clones listed, roughly 71% were seen once. This sample comprised PBMCs, obtained after 12 months of ibrutinib treatment. These TCRs come from a human donor with chronic lymphocytic leukemia.

V is TRBV29-1 and J is TRBJ2-3, with a weak D call TRBD2 (6 bases). This CDR3 is built from 15 residues. V lost 3 bases, J lost 5 bases, and 18 bases lay in between. Germline CDR1 reads SQVTM; CDR2 reads ANQGSEA. CDR3 nucleotides: TGCAGCGTTGATCGTTTAGTTCAGGGAGGAGATACGCAGTATTTT. It translates to CSVDRLVQGGDTQYF.

The chain employs TRBV27 and TRBJ1-1; no firm D call. Germline assignment: CDR1 MNHEY and CDR2 SMNVEV (reference sequence). V was cut by 9 bases and J by 5 bases, with 16 bases left in between. CDR3 size: 13 residues. In DNA form, the CDR3 reads TGTGCCAGGGACCGTGCAGGAGGGACTGAAGCTTTCTTT. It codes for CARDRAGGTEAFF.

The CDR3 region is CASSLRTGMGVESYNEQFF. As DNA, the CDR3 is TGTGCCAGCAGCTTACGGACAGGGATGGGAGTTGAGTCCTACAATGAGCAGTTCTTC. This sequence joins TRBV7-9 and TRBJ2-1; 8 positions agree with TRBD1. The CDR3 has 19 residues. Germline CDR1 is SEHNR and CDR2 is FQNEAQ (reference sequence). The V segment lost 2 bases and the J segment 1 base; nucleotides outside the gene matches: 13.

The CDR3 protein is CAWSAGQGRQETQYF. DNA of the CDR3: TGTGCCTGGAGCGCGGGACAGGGGAGGCAAGAGACCCAGTACTTC. The chain recombines TRBV30 with TRBJ2-5; 10 bases align to TRBD1. The CDR3 has 15 residues. The ends lost 3 bases at V and 2 bases at J; junction bases unmatched: 6. Germline lookup yields CDR1 GTSNPN and CDR2 SVGIG (reference sequence).

The chain recombines TRBV2 with TRBJ1-2; 7 bases align to TRBD1. Germline assignment: CDR1 SNHLY and CDR2 FYNNEI. Trimming cost V 8 bases and J 4 bases; bases outside gene matches: 4. The length of the CDR3 is 12 residues. This CDR3 reads CASSRDSYGYTF. The CDR3, as DNA: TGTGCCAGCTCCCGGGACAGCTATGGCTACACCTTC.

This clone was seen only once. The CDR3 sequence is CASSEWAYAGGTETQYF. The DNA for the CDR3 is TGTGCCAGCAGTGAGTGGGCCTACGCGGGGGGGACGGAGACCCAGTACTTC. The chain combines TRBV2 with TRBJ2-5; 9 nucleotides align to TRBD2. This CDR3 is built from 17 residues. J lost 5 bases, V lost 3 bases, and 13 bases had no gene match. Per the germline V gene, CDR1 is SNHLY and CDR2 is FYNNEI.

The J gene is TRBJ1-2, the V gene TRBV5-1; D perhaps matches TRBD1 (6 bases). Trimming cost V 2 bases and J 8 bases, with 13 bases left between them. This CDR3 has 13 amino acids. Germline V CDR1 and CDR2: SGHRS, YFSETQ. The CDR3 here is CASSFDRIQGYTF. The CDR3 DNA reads TGCGCCAGCAGCTTCGACAGGATTCAGGGCTACACCTTC.

This clone has only a few counts. The chain joins TRBV30 to TRBJ1-2; D remains unclear. The CDR3 contains 12 residues. CDR1 is GTSNPN, CDR2 SVGIG, per germline (reference sequence). V was pared by 5 bases and J by 8 bases, with 15 bases between. CDR3 DNA sequence: TGTGCCTGGCGGCGGGCAGGAGGAGGCTACACCTTC. Encoded protein: CAWRRAGGGYTF.

The V gene is TRBV5-1, the J gene TRBJ2-3; D may be TRBD2 (6 bases). With 4 bases removed from V and 1 base from J, the gap between germline ends came to 16 bases. The germline V gene has CDR1 SGHRS and CDR2 YFSETQ. This CDR3 is 16 amino acids long. The DNA for the CDR3 is TGCGCCAGCAGCATCCCCCTAGCGCAGGGCACAGATACGCAGTATTTT. This gives the protein CASSIPLAQGTDTQYF.

V is TRBV7-2 and J is TRBJ2-5; D is perhaps TRBD1 (5 bases). Germline V gene sequence: CDR1 SGHTA, CDR2 FQGNSA. This CDR3 is built from 13 residues. The V end lost 3 bases, the J end lost 1 base, and 6 bases lay between the germline ends. This chain's CDR3 is CASSFDSQETQYF. For the CDR3, the DNA is TGTGCCAGCAGCTTCGACAGCCAAGAGACCCAGTACTTC.

This clone was counted between two and nine times. V usage is TRBV15 and J usage is TRBJ1-3; D gene unclear. The germline CDR1 and CDR2 sequences are LNHNV and YYDKDF (reference sequence). V shed 1 base and J shed 3 bases, with 7 bases lying between them. This CDR3 comprises 14 residues. The CDR3 here is CATSRGSGGNTIYF. In DNA form, the CDR3 reads TGTGCCACCAGCAGAGGTAGCGGTGGAAACACCATATATTTT.

This clone was seen a single time. The V gene is TRBV7-2, the J gene TRBJ2-2; D unresolved. Germline loops: CDR1 SGHTA, CDR2 FQGNSA. The V end was cut by 1 base, the J end by 8 bases, with 5 bases between. The CDR3 sequence is 12 residues long. In DNA form, the CDR3 reads TGTGCCAGCAGCTTAGATATTGGGGAGCTGTTTTTT. Its translation: CASSLDIGELFF.

This clone was observed a few times. The chain uses TRBV2 and TRBJ1-1; D uncertain. CDR3 length: 10 residues. Germline loops: CDR1 SNHLY, CDR2 FYNNEI. The V gene lost 6 bases and the J gene lost 11 bases, with 10 bases spanning the gap. CDR3 residues: CASRRGRAFF. In DNA form, the CDR3 reads TGTGCCAGCAGGAGAGGGAGGGCTTTCTTT.

This chain connects TRBV28 to TRBJ2-5; D gene uncertain. V dropped 5 bases and J dropped 4 bases, with 20 bases sitting between them. CDR3 length equals 16 residues. Germline assignment: CDR1 MDHEN and CDR2 SYDVKM. The CDR3, as DNA: TGTGCCAGCAGTCCCCAGAGAGCGAAGACGGGAGAGACCCAGTACTTC. The encoded protein is CASSPQRAKTGETQYF.

The chain links TRBV6-5 to TRBJ2-5, with D tentatively TRBD2 (6 bases). CDR1 MNHEY and CDR2 SVGAGI come from the germline V gene. Trimming removed 0 bases at V and 5 bases at J, with 13 bases between. The CDR3 is 15 residues long. This CDR3 is CASSYSTSNRETQYF. CDR3 in DNA: TGTGCCAGCAGTTACTCGACTAGTAACCGGGAGACCCAGTACTTC.

The V call is TRBV5-8, the J call TRBJ1-4, with 11 bases fitting TRBD1. Losses at the gene ends were 4 bases for V and 4 bases for J; bases not matched to a gene: 6. CDR1 and CDR2 from the germline V gene are SGHTS and YDEGEE. The CDR3 runs to 16 residues. CDR3 amino acids: CASSRGQGANNEKLFF. The CDR3, as DNA: TGTGCCAGCAGCCGAGGACAGGGGGCCAATAATGAAAAACTGTTTTTT.

The gene calls are TRBV7-6 and TRBJ2-7; the match to TRBD1 covers 7 bases. The CDR3 is 12 residues long. The germline CDR1 and CDR2 sequences are SGHVS and FNYEAQ. V dropped 5 bases and J dropped 13; count of bases not matched to a gene: 11. The CDR3 DNA sequence: TGTGCCAGCAGCAAAGGACAGGCTCCTCTATACTTC. It is translated as CASSKGQAPLYF.

The chain couples TRBV19 to TRBJ2-3; TRBD2 matches at 8 bases. Germline CDR1 reads LNHDA; CDR2 reads SQIVND (reference sequence). This CDR3 is 14 amino acids long. Losses at the gene ends were 9 bases for V and 4 bases for J; bases not matched to a gene: 9. CDR3 in amino acids: CASHSGAGADTQYF. The CDR3 DNA sequence: TGTGCCAGCCATAGCGGGGCGGGTGCAGATACGCAGTATTTT.